This T cell receptor (beta chain) stems from a study of cytomegalovirus exposure and HLA in healthy donors. Study-level results: Likely technical artifact: a cluster of highly shared sequence variants. The majority of CMV-associated TCR beta chains were reported as apparently HLA-restricted in a later analysis. Among TCR sequences, most were rare, though some public TCRs appeared in many donors. Across donors, sequencing depth was assumed by presence/absence analyses to be roughly uniform.

Vbeta (60) and Jbeta (13) primers were used in the PCR. Sequencing was performed with immunoSEQ multiplex PCR; in TCRdb, only in-frame clones are kept and a portion is missing. The sample yields 200,000 or so clones, more than 75% seen once. Of note for this clone: The antigen is unknown.

The V gene's germline CDR1 is MNHEY and CDR2 SMNVEV (reference sequence). The CDR3 has 13 residues. V lost 1 base and J lost 5, with 6 bases in between. The sequencing input was PBMCs. This TCR was sampled from a woman aged 50 to 60 in good health and CMV-seropositive. The rearrangement uses TRBV27 and TRBJ1-5; no firm D call. This CDR3 reads CASSLWEDQPQHF. In DNA, the CDR3 is TGTGCCAGCAGTTTATGGGAGGATCAGCCCCAGCATTTT.